The T cell receptor (beta chain) described here comes from a study of blood T cell repertoires in COVID-19. Profiling relied on immunoSEQ multiplex PCR, and the TCRdb table lists in-frame clones only, not all of them. The top ten clones hold roughly 4% of a sample with roughly 350,000 clones, roughly 90% of them seen once. The CDR3 extends over 14 amino acids. Germline CDR1 is MNHEY and CDR2 is SVGAGI. Trimming shortened V by 0 bases and J by 5 bases, and 10 bases separated the two germline ends. This chain links TRBV6-5 with TRBJ1-2; D gene uncertain. This clonotype was sampled from a woman in her 50s with active or convalescent COVID-19. The sample consisted of peripheral blood. The chain's CDR3 is CASSYSKGGYGYTF. The CDR3 nucleotides are TGTGCCAGCAGTTACTCGAAGGGAGGGTATGGCTACACCTTC.